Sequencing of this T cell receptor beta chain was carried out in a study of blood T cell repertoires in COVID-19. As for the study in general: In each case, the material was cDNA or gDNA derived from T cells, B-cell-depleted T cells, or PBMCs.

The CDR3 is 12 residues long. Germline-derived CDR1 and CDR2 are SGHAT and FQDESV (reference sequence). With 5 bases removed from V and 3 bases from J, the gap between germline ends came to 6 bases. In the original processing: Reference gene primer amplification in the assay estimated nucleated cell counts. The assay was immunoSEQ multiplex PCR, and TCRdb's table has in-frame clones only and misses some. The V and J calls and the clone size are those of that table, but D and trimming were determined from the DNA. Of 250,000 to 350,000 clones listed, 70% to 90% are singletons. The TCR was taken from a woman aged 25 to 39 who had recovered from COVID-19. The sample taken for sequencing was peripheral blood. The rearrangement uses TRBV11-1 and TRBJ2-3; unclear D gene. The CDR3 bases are TGTGCCAGCAGCCCCCAGACAGATACGCAGTATTTT. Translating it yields CASSPQTDTQYF.